These T cell receptor beta chains were read from a single sample in a study of CD8+ T cells in alopecia areata. Libraries were prepared by immunoSEQ multiplex PCR; TCRdb keeps only in-frame clonotypes and omits some of them. The data show 150,000 or so clones, more than 40% seen once. Sequencing input: CD4+ T cells sorted from blood. The receptors originated from a human donor with alopecia areata. Both conserved end residues are part of each CDR3. A D gene is named only where the DNA matches it firmly. The size entry is marked missing in some rows and otherwise reads once, few, many or a size class.

>few|TRBJ2-7|TRBD2|TRBV5-4
TGTGCCAGCAGCTCCCCCGCGGGAGAGGAGTACTTC
CASSSPAGEEYF
>once|TRBJ2-3|-|TRBV29-1
TGCAGCGGTGACTTTGGAACAGATACGCAGTATTTT
CSGDFGTDTQYF
>-|TRBJ1-4|-|TRBV7-9
TGTGCCAGCAGCCAGGGCGACAGGACTGAAAAACTGTTTTTT
CASSQGDRTEKLFF
>few|TRBJ2-1|-|TRBV7-8
TGTGCCAGCAGCTCCTCCTTAGGGTGGCGGGACTCCTACAATGAGCAGTTCTTC
CASSSSLGWRDSYNEQFF
>-|TRBJ1-1|-|TRBV29-1
TGCAGCGCGACTAACGCTGAAGCTTTCTTT
CSATNAEAFF
>-|TRBJ1-1|-|TRBV28
TGTGCCAGCAGTTCCCCGGGGGGTGCTTTCTTT
CASSSPGGAFF
>-|TRBJ2-1|TRBD2|TRBV29-1
TGCAGCGTTATGGGGGGAAGCGGGAGGGCTCACAATGAGCAGTTCTTC
CSVMGGSGRAHNEQFF
>few|TRBJ2-1|-|TRBV15
TGTGCCACCAGCAGTCCCCGGGACGCGAGCTCCTACAATGAGCAGTTCTTC
CATSSPRDASSYNEQFF
>-|TRBJ2-2|-|TRBV27
TGTGCCAGGTCTTTCAACACCGGGGAGCTGTTTTTT
CARSFNTGELFF
>-|TRBJ2-3|-|TRBV18
TGTGCCAGCTCACCGGGGAGGAGCACAGATACGCAGTATTTT
CASSPGRSTDTQYF
>once|TRBJ1-2|-|TRBV29-1
TGCAGCGTAGCCGGGGAGGTAGGCTATGGCTACACCTTC
CSVAGEVGYGYTF
>-|TRBJ2-1|-|TRBV27
TGTGCCAGTGGGGGCGGCGGCTCCTACAATGAGCAGTTCTTC
CASGGGGSYNEQFF
>-|TRBJ2-1|TRBD2|TRBV7-2
TGTGCCAGCAGCCAGCCGGGACTAGCATACAATGAGCAGTTCTTC
CASSQPGLAYNEQFF
>-|TRBJ1-2|-|TRBV30
TGTGCCTGGGGTTCCGTTAGTCACACCTTC
CAWGSVSHTF
>-|TRBJ2-7|-|TRBV7-9
TGTGCCAGCAGCTTAGCCCTCGGGTTGGACTCCTACGAGCAGTACTTC
CASSLALGLDSYEQYF
>once|TRBJ2-1|-|TRBV7-9
TGTGCCAGCATAGCGGCGGCCCTGGTATATGAGCAGTTCTTC
CASIAAALVYEQFF
>few|TRBJ2-5|-|TRBV25-1
TGTGCCAGCAGTTGGGACATAGGGAAGACCCAGTACTTC
CASSWDIGKTQYF
>-|TRBJ2-2|-|TRBV9
TGTGCCAGCAGCGTACCCACCGGGGAGCTGTTTTTT
CASSVPTGELFF
>-|TRBJ2-5|-|TRBV7-9
TGTGCCAGCAGCTTATTGGCTAGGGCAGGAGAGACCCAGTACTTC
CASSLLARAGETQYF
>-|TRBJ1-5|-|TRBV5-6
TGTGCCAGCAGCTTGTTTACGGGGGAATCCAACCAGCCCCAGCATTTT
CASSLFTGESNQPQHF
>medium-sized|TRBJ2-3|TRBD2|TRBV28
TGTGCCAGCAGTTTACTAGCGGGAGGGACGACAGATACGCAGTATTTT
CASSLLAGGTTDTQYF
>-|TRBJ2-5|-|TRBV5-1
TGCGCCAGCAGCCAGGGGTCCGGGGAGACCCAGTACTTC
CASSQGSGETQYF
>-|TRBJ1-2|TRBD1|TRBV27
TGTGCCAGCATCGGTTTGGTGACAGGGAGGAACTATGGCTACACCTTC
CASIGLVTGRNYGYTF
>-|TRBJ1-1|-|TRBV29-1
TGCAGCGGATCCAGGGAGAACACTGAAGCTTTCTTT
CSGSRENTEAFF
>-|TRBJ2-1|TRBD1|TRBV19
TGTGCCAGCAGTCCTGACAGGGTGGCCTATGAGCAGTTCTTC
CASSPDRVAYEQFF
>-|TRBJ2-1|TRBD1|TRBV20-1
TGCAGTGCGTACAGGGGTGTGGAGCAGTTCTTC
CSAYRGVEQFF
>few|TRBJ2-5|TRBD2|TRBV12-5
TGTGCTAGTGGTTTGCTGATTAGCGGGAGGTACCAAGAGACCCAGTACTTC
CASGLLISGRYQETQYF
>-|TRBJ1-1|-|TRBV9
TGTGCCAGCAGCGTAGGTGGAGGAATGGACACTGAAGCTTTCTTT
CASSVGGGMDTEAFF
>-|TRBJ2-1|TRBD1|TRBV28
TGTGCCAGCCCCCCCCCTGGACAGGGGGCATGGAATGAGCAGTTCTTC
CASPPPGQGAWNEQFF
>-|TRBJ2-1|TRBD1|TRBV19
TGTGCCAGTAGTCCCCAGGGGGACAGGGGGCTTGAGCAGTTCTTC
CASSPQGDRGLEQFF
>-|TRBJ1-1|-|TRBV12-5
TGTGCTAGTGTGAAGAACACTGAAGCTTTCTTT
CASVKNTEAFF
>few|TRBJ2-1|TRBD2|TRBV29-1
TGCAGCGCCTTAGCGGGAGTACCCTACAATGAGCAGTTCTTC
CSALAGVPYNEQFF
>-|TRBJ1-2|-|TRBV29-1
TGCAGCGTTGATCAAGGAGACTATGGCTACACCTTC
CSVDQGDYGYTF
>once|TRBJ2-3|TRBD1|TRBV5-1
TGCGCCAGCAGCTTGGTCCTCAGGGGGCGCACAGATACGCAGTATTTT
CASSLVLRGRTDTQYF
>once|TRBJ1-5|-|TRBV6-6
TGTGCCAGCACCATAACCAATCAGCCCCAGCATTTT
CASTITNQPQHF
>few|TRBJ2-4|-|TRBV19
TGTGCCAGTAGGCGACAGGCCCTACGTGAAGCCAAAAACATTCAGTACTTC
CASRRQALREAKNIQYF
>-|TRBJ1-2|TRBD1|TRBV7-9
TGTGCCAGCACCAGTGGTTGGACAGGGGAACCGGAAAACAATGGCTACACCTTC
CASTSGWTGEPENNGYTF
>-|TRBJ2-7|-|TRBV29-1
TGCAGCGTTGACGGCAGAAACTACGAGCAGTACTTC
CSVDGRNYEQYF
>few|TRBJ2-3|-|TRBV29-1
TGCAGCGTTGGCTTTAGCGGAGCAAACACAGATACGCAGTATTTT
CSVGFSGANTDTQYF
>-|TRBJ2-3|TRBD2|TRBV7-9
TGTGCCAGCAGCCAGTTTAGCGGGAGTTGGACAGATACGCAGTATTTT
CASSQFSGSWTDTQYF
>-|TRBJ2-3|TRBD1|TRBV9
TGTGCCAGCAGCGTAGCAGACAGGGTTAGCACAGATACGCAGTATTTT
CASSVADRVSTDTQYF
>-|TRBJ1-5|-|TRBV6-5
TGTGCCAGCAGGCTGACAGGTAATAGCAATCAGCCCCAGCATTTT
CASRLTGNSNQPQHF
>-|TRBJ1-2|TRBD1|TRBV6-5
TGTGCCAGCAGCGGGACAGGGAGCGGGGGCTACACCTTC
CASSGTGSGGYTF
>-|TRBJ2-1|-|TRBV27
TGTGCCAGCAGACAAAGCTCCTACAATGAGCAGTTCTTC
CASRQSSYNEQFF
>-|TRBJ1-2|-|TRBV28
TGTGCCAGCAGTTCTGGGGCAGCAAGTGGCTATGGCTACACCTTC
CASSSGAASGYGYTF
>-|TRBJ2-7|TRBD2|TRBV7-2
TGTGCCAGCAGCTTAATGGGAGGGCCCTACGAGCAGTACTTC
CASSLMGGPYEQYF
>-|TRBJ1-3|-|TRBV29-1
TGCAGCGTTGAACCGAGCTCTGGAAACACCATATATTTT
CSVEPSSGNTIYF
>-|TRBJ1-1|-|TRBV7-9
TGTGCCAGCAGCCCGGGGGGGTGGACTGAAGCTTTCTTT
CASSPGGWTEAFF
>few|TRBJ2-7|TRBD1|TRBV28
TGTGCCAGCTATCGGACAGGGGGTTATTACGAGCAGTACTTC
CASYRTGGYYEQYF
>few|TRBJ2-6|-|TRBV5-1
TGCGCCAGCAGCTTTCTTTCAGGGGACTACTCTGGGGCCAACGTCCTGACTTTC
CASSFLSGDYSGANVLTF
>-|TRBJ2-7|-|TRBV28
TGTGCCAGCAGTTTCTTTCGTCGTTCCGAGCAGTACTTC
CASSFFRRSEQYF
>few|TRBJ2-5|-|TRBV5-1
TGCGCCAGCAGCTCCATCCACCCTCGGGCTGACCAAGAGACCCAGTACTTC
CASSSIHPRADQETQYF
>-|TRBJ2-1|-|TRBV30
TGTGCTACCAAGGGACGCAATGAGCAGTTCTTC
CATKGRNEQFF
>few|TRBJ2-7|TRBD2|TRBV4-1
TGCGCCAGCAGCCTTAATAGCGGGATAGTTTACGAGCAGTACTTC
CASSLNSGIVYEQYF
>-|TRBJ2-7|-|TRBV7-3
TGTGCCAGCAGCTTAACGCAAGTAGGCGGGGAGCAGTACTTC
CASSLTQVGGEQYF
>few|TRBJ2-5|-|TRBV7-9
TGTGCCAGCAGCTTAGAGGGGACGGCGGGGACCCAGTACTTC
CASSLEGTAGTQYF
>-|TRBJ2-3|-|TRBV6-1
TGTGCCAGCGAAACCGAGAAAGGCACAGATACGCAGTATTTT
CASETEKGTDTQYF